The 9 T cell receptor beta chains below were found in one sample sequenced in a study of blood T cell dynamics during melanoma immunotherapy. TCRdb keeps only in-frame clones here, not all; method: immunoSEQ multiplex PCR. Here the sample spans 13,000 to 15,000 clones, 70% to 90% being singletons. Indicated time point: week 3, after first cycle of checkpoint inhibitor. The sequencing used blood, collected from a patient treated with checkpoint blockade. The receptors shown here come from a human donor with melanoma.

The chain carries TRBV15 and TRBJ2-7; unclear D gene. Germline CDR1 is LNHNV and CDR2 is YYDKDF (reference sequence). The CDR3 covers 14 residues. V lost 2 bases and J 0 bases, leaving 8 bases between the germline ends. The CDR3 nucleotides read TGTGCCACCAGCAGAAAGCCTAGCTCCTACGAGCAGTACTTC. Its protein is CATSRKPSSYEQYF.

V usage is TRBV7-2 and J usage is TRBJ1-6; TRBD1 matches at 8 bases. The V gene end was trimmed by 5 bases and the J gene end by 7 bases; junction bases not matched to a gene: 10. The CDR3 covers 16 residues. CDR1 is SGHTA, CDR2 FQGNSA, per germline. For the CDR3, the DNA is TGTGCCAGCAGCACTACTCGAACAGGGGGGAATTCACCCCTCCACTTT. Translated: CASSTTRTGGNSPLHF.

Here the CDR3 reads CASSFPRGGYNSPLHF. CDR3 in DNA: TGTGCCAGCAGTTTCCCCCGGGGTGGGTATAATTCACCCCTCCACTTT. V and J are TRBV28 and TRBJ1-6; unclear D gene. The CDR3 contains 16 residues. Trimming took off 3 bases at V and 4 bases at J, with 13 bases between the two ends. The germline V gene has CDR1 MDHEN and CDR2 SYDVKM.

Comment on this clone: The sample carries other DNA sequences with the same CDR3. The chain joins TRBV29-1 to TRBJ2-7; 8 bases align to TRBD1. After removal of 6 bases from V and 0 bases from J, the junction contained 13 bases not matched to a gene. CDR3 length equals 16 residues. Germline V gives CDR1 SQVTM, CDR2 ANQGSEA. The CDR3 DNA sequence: TGCAGCGTCAATTTATCCCGGGACAGGAGCTCCTACGAGCAGTACTTC. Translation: CSVNLSRDRSSYEQYF.

The CDR3 sequence: CASSSPGTSGLQETQYF. CDR3 nucleotide sequence: TGTGCCAGCAGCTCGCCCGGCACTAGCGGGCTCCAAGAGACCCAGTACTTC. The chain recombines TRBV4-2 with TRBJ2-5; 9 nucleotides agree with TRBD2. The germline V gene encodes CDR1 LGHNA and CDR2 YNFKEQ. V dropped 5 bases and J dropped 1; count of bases not matched to a gene: 11. The CDR3 totals 17 residues.

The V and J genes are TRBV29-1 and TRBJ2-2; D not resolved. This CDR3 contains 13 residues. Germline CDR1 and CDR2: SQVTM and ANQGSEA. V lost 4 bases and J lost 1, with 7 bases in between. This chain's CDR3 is CSVGQRNTGELFF. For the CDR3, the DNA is TGCAGCGTTGGTCAACGGAACACCGGGGAGCTGTTTTTT.

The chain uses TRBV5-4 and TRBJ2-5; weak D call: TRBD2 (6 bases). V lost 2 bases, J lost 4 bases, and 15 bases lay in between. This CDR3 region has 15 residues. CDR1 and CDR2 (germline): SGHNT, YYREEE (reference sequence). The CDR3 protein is CASSLYERGGETQYF. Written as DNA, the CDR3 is TGTGCCAGCAGCTTATATGAGAGGGGAGGAGAGACCCAGTACTTC.

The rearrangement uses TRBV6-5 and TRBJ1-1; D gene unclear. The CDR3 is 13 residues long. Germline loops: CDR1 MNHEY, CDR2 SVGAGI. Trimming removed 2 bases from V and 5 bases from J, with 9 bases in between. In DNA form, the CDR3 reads TGTGCCAGCAGTTACAAGGGTGTGACTGAAGCTTTCTTT. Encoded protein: CASSYKGVTEAFF.

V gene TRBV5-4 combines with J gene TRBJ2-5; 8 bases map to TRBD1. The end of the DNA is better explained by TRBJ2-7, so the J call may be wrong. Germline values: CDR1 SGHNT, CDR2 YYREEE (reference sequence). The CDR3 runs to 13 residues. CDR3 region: CAGSRQGAYEQYF. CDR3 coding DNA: TGTGCCGGTTCCCGGCAGGGGGCTTACGAGCAGTACTTC.